A single T cell receptor (beta chain) is shown here with its context. The antigen is undetermined. The protocol was immunoSEQ multiplex PCR, while the TCRdb copy is restricted to in-frame clones and leaves out a portion. The profile shows fewer than 60,000 clones, roughly 80% of them singletons. These data are taken from a study of graft-versus-host responses after intestinal transplantation. Sequenced here: unstimulated CD4+ T cells sorted from spleen or lymph node cells, sampled before transplant. This sequence originates from a human donor who was the organ donor for an intestinal transplant.

The CDR3 region is CASSFRGTGGYNEQFF. The CDR3 DNA sequence: TGTGCCAGCAGCTTCCGCGGGACAGGGGGCTACAATGAGCAGTTCTTC. The chain uses TRBV7-9 and TRBJ2-1; 11 bases are shared with TRBD1. V lost 3 bases, J lost 3 bases, and 4 bases stayed unmatched. This CDR3 contains 16 residues. CDR1 SEHNR and CDR2 FQNEAQ come from the germline V gene (reference sequence).